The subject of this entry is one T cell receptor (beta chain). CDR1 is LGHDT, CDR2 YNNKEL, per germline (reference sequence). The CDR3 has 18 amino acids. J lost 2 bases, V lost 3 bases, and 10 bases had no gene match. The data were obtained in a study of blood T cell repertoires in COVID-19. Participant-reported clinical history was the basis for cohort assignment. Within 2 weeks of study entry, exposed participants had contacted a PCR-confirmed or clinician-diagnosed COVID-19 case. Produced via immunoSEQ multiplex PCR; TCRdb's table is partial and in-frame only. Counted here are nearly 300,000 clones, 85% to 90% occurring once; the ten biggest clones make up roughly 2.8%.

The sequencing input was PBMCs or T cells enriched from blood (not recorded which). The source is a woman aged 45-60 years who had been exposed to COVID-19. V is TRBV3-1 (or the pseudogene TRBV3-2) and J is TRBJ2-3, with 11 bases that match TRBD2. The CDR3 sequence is CASSHLTSLAGVTDTQYF. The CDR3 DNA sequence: TGTGCCAGCAGCCACCTAACTTCACTAGCGGGGGTCACAGATACGCAGTATTTT.